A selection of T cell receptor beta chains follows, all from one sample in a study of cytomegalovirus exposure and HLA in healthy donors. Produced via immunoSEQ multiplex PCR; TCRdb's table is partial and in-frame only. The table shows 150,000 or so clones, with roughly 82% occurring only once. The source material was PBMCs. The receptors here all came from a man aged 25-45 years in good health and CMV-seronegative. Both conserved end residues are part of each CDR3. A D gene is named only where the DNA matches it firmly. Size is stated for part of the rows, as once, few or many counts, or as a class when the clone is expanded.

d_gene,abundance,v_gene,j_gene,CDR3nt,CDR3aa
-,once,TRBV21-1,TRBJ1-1,TGTGCCAGCAGCAAAGAAGGAGGGGATTTGAACACTGAAGCTTTCTTT,CASSKEGGDLNTEAFF
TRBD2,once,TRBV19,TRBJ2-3,TGTGCCAGTAGTATGGGAGGGGACCCCACAGATACGCAGTATTTT,CASSMGGDPTDTQYF
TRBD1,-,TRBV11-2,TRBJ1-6,TGTGCCAGCACTCGTAGGGGGCTCGGCGATTCACCCCTCCACTTT,CASTRRGLGDSPLHF
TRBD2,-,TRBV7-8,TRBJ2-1,TGTGCCAGCAGCTTACTAGCGGGGGGGCTCAATGAGCAGTTCTTC,CASSLLAGGLNEQFF
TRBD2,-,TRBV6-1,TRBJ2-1,TGTGCCAGCAGTGAAGATGGCGGGGGTACCTACAATGAGCAGTTCTTC,CASSEDGGGTYNEQFF
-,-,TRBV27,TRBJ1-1,TGTGCCAGCAGCCAAAATAGAAACACTGAAGCTTTCTTT,CASSQNRNTEAFF
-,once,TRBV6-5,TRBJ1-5,TGTGCCAGCAGTTACTCGAGCCCTAGCAATCAGCCCCAGCATTTT,CASSYSSPSNQPQHF
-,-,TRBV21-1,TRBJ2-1,TGTGCCAGCAGCAAAGTCGGGGACAGAGCCTACAATGAGCAGTTCTTC,CASSKVGDRAYNEQFF
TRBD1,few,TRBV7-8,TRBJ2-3,TGTGCCAGCAGTCCAGGGGGAGATACGCAGTATTTT,CASSPGGDTQYF
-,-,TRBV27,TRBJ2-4,TGTGCCAGCAGTTTCCGAGGCCTCAAACTAGCCAAAAACAGTCAGTACTTC,CASSFRGLKLAKNSQYF
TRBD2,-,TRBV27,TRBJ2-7,TGTGCCAGCAGTGGGTTAGCGGGAATTTACGAGCAGTACTTC,CASSGLAGIYEQYF
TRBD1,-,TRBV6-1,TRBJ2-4,TGTGCCAGCGGACAGGACAAAAACATTCAGTACTTC,CASGQDKNIQYF
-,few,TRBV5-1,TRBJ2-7,TGCGCCAGCAGCTCATCGGGGGGCGGCTACGAGCAGTACTTC,CASSSSGGGYEQYF
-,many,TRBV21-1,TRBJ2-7,TGTGCCAGCAGCAACGGGGGGCAGGGGAGAGACGAGCAGTACTTC,CASSNGGQGRDEQYF
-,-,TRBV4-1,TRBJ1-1,TGCGCCAGCAGCCCCTCCCCCGACACTGAAGCTTTCTTT,CASSPSPDTEAFF
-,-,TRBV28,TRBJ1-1,TGTGCCAGCAGCCACCCAGGGAACACTGAAGCTTTCTTT,CASSHPGNTEAFF
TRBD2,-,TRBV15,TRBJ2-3,TGTGCCACCCAGAGAGGAACTAGCGGGGCCACAGATACGCAGTATTTT,CATQRGTSGATDTQYF
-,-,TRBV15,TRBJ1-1,TGTGCCACCAGCGAGCAGGGGAACACTGAAGCTTTCTTT,CATSEQGNTEAFF